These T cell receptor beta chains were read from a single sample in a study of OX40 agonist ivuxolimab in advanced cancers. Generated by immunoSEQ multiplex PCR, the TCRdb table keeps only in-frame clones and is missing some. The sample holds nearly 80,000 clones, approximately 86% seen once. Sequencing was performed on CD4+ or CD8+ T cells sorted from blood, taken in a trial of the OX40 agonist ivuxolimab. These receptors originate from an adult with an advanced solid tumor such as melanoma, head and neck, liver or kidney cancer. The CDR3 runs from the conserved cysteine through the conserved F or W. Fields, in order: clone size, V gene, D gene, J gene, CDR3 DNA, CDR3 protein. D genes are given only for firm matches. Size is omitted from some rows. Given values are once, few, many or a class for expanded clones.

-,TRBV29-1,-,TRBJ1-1,TGCAGCGTACAAAACAGGGTCGGGGCTGAAGCTTTCTTT,CSVQNRVGAEAFF
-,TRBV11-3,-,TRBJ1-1,TGTGCCAGCAGCTTTTCCGACAGCTACACTGAAGCTTTCTTT,CASSFSDSYTEAFF
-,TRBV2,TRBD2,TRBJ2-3,TGTGCCAGCAGTGAAGCCGAAGCGGGAGCGCAGTATTTT,CASSEAEAGAQYF
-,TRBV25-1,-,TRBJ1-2,TGTGCCAGCAGTAAGGGAGGGGGGGAGGGCCTCTATGGCTACACCTTC,CASSKGGGEGLYGYTF
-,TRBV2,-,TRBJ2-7,TGTGCCAGCATCCCTCCCGGGAGCGCCTACGAGCAGTACTTC,CASIPPGSAYEQYF
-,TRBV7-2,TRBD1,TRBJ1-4,TGTGCCAGCAGCACGAACAGGGGTGGAAAACTGTTTTTT,CASSTNRGGKLFF
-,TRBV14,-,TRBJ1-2,TGTGCCAGCAGCCCCCGGGACCCACGCTATGGCTACACCTTC,CASSPRDPRYGYTF
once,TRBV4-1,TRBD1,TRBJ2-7,TGCGCCAGCAGCCCGCATGGGACAGCTGGGACCTACGAGCAGTACTTC,CASSPHGTAGTYEQYF
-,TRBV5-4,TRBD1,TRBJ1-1,TGTGCCAGCAGCTCCGGGACAGGGGCCAACACTGAAGCTTTCTTT,CASSSGTGANTEAFF
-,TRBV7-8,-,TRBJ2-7,TGTGCCAGCAGCTCCTCCTCCGGCCGGCAGTACTTC,CASSSSSGRQYF
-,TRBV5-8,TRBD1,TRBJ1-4,TGTGCCAGCAGCTTAGCGATAGGACAGGGACAATCGGTGTTTTTT,CASSLAIGQGQSVFF
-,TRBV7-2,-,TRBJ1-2,TGTGCCAGCAGCCAAGAACTAAGGGCCGGGCATGGCTACACCTTC,CASSQELRAGHGYTF
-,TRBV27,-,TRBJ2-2,TGTGCCAGCAGTTTACCGACGGACGGTACCGGGGAGCTGTTTTTT,CASSLPTDGTGELFF
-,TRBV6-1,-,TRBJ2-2,TGTGCCAGCAGTGAATTTGGGCTCCTAAACACCGGGGAGCTGTTTTTT,CASSEFGLLNTGELFF
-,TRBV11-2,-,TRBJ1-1,TGTGCCAGCAGCTTAGGTCAGGGACCGAACACTGAAGCTTTCTTT,CASSLGQGPNTEAFF
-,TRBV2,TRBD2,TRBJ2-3,TGTGCCAGCAGTGATGGGACTAGCGGGAGGGGCCTTAGCACAGATACGCAGTATTTT,CASSDGTSGRGLSTDTQYF
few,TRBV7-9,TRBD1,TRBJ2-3,TGTGCCAGCAGCACTGGGACAGGGGGCGCGACAGATACGCAGTATTTT,CASSTGTGGATDTQYF
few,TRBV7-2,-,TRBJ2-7,TGTGCCAGCAGCTTTCAACCCGGGACGCGAACTGGCGAGCAGTACTTC,CASSFQPGTRTGEQYF
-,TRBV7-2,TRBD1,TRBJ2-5,TGTGCCAGCAGCTACCAAGGACAGGAACAAGAGACCCAGTACTTC,CASSYQGQEQETQYF
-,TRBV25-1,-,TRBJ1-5,TGTGCCAGCAGTGAACGGGCGGCATGGCATTTT,CASSERAAWHF
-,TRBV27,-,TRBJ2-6,TGTGCCAGCAGTTTAAAGGTCTCTGGGGCCAACGTCCTGACTTTC,CASSLKVSGANVLTF
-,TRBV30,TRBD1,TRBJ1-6,TGTGCCTGGAGCCCCGGGACAGGGGAAAGCCACTTT,CAWSPGTGESHF
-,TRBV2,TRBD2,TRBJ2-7,TGTGCCAGCAGTGAAGCCCAGCGGGAAATCTACGAGCAGTACTTC,CASSEAQREIYEQYF
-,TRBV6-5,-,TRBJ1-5,TGTGCCAGCCGGAGTGGCAATCAGCCCCAGCATTTT,CASRSGNQPQHF
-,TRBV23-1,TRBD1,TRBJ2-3,TGCGCCAGCAGTCCGTGGGACAGAAAGAGCACAGATACGCAGTATTTT,CASSPWDRKSTDTQYF
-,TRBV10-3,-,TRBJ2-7,TGTGCCATCAACCGAGGGGATTACGAGCAGTACTTC,CAINRGDYEQYF
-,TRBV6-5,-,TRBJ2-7,TGTGCCAGCAGCCGGGGCCACTACGAGCAGTACTTC,CASSRGHYEQYF
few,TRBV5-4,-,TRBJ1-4,TGTGCCAGCAGCTTGCAGGGAGGCGAAAAACTGTTTTTT,CASSLQGGEKLFF
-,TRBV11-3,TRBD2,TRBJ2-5,TGTGCCAGCAGCCCGGGACTAGCGGGGAAGTTGGAGACCCAGTACTTC,CASSPGLAGKLETQYF
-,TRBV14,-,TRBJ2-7,TGTGCCAGCAGCCGGTTCGGAGGGGATTCCTACGAGCAGTACTTC,CASSRFGGDSYEQYF
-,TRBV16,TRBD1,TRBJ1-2,TGTGCCAGCAGCCAGCTAGGACAGGGGGCATTTGGCTACACCTTC,CASSQLGQGAFGYTF
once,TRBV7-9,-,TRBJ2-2,TGTGCCAGCAGCTTCTCTCTGAACACCGGGGAGCTGTTTTTT,CASSFSLNTGELFF
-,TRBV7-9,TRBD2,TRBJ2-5,TGTGCCAGCAGCTCATGGACTAGCGGGAGGGGGGAGACCCAGTACTTC,CASSSWTSGRGETQYF
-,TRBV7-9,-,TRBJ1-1,TGTGCCAGCAGCTCACAGGGCCCTCTTGGAACTGAAGCTTTCTTT,CASSSQGPLGTEAFF
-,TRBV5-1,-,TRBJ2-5,TGCGCCAGCAGCTTGCATCAGGGTACCGTAAATGACTTGGAGACCCAGTACTTC,CASSLHQGTVNDLETQYF
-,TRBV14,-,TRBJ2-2,TGTGCCAGCAGCCCCCGCGGTGGAAAGGGGACCGGGGAGCTGTTTTTT,CASSPRGGKGTGELFF